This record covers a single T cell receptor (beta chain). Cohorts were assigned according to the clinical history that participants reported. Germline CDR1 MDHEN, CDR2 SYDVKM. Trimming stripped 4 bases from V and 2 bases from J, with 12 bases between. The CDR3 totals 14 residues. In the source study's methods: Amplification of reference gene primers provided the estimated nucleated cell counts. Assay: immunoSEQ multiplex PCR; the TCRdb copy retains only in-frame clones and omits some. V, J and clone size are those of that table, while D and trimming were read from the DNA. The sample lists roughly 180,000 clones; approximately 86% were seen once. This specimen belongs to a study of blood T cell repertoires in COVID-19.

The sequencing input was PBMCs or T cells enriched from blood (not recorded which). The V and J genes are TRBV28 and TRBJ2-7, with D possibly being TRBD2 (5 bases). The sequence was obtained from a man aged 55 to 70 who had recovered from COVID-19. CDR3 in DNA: TGTGCCAGCAGTTCAGAAGGAGGCCCCTACGAGCAGTACTTC. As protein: CASSSEGGPYEQYF. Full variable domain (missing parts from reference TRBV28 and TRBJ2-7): DVKVTQSSRYLVKRTGEKVFLECVQDMDHENMFWYRQDPGLGLRLIYFSYDVKMKEKGDIPEGYSVSREKKERFSLILESASTNQTSMYLCASSSEGGPYEQYFGPGTRLTVT.